These 4 T cell receptor beta chains share one sample of origin, sequenced in a study of blood T cells in healthy people across ages. A second PCR of roughly 7 to 11 cycles used a sample-barcoded 5' primer and a J-beta primer mix. Using its own MiXCR run on the 5' RACE reads, TCRdb lists one record per CDR3 protein. This sample has about 1 million distinct CDR3 sequences; approximately 25% occur once, and the top ten carry approximately 0.71%. These same data were also listed under a study on T cells of mothers and their children.

Source material: blood. The receptor set was obtained from a girl aged 2 to 10 in good health.

The sample holds a few counts of this clonotype. The chain combines TRBV7-2 with TRBJ1-4; TRBD1 matches 7 bases. Germline CDR1 is SGHTA and CDR2 is FQGNSA. The CDR3 sequence is 14 residues long. Trimming at V came to 5 bases and at J to 7 bases, leaving 7 bases not matched to a gene. In DNA, the CDR3 is TGTGCCAGCAGCCCGCGGACAGGCCGTGAAAAACTGTTTTTT. It encodes CASSPRTGREKLFF. The variable domain in full, with the rest retrieved from reference TRBV7-2 and TRBJ1-4, is GAGVSQSPSNKVTEKGKDVELRCDPISGHTALYWYRQSLGQGLEFLIYFQGNSAPDKSGLPSDRFSAERTGGSVSTLTIQRTQQEDSAVYLCASSPRTGREKLFFGSGTQLSVL.

This chain uses TRBV6-2 or TRBV6-3 with TRBJ1-2; D unresolved. This CDR3 region has 14 residues. CDR1 and CDR2 (germline): MNHEY, SVGEGT. The V end lost 7 bases, the J end lost 13 bases, and 25 bases lay between the germline ends. Here the CDR3 reads CASKNPAKLVRSTF. As DNA, the CDR3 is TGTGCCAGCAAAAACCCGGCCAAGTTAGTTAGGAGCACCTTC.

J is TRBJ2-5 and V is TRBV10-3; D might be TRBD2 (6 bases). Germline CDR1 ENHRY, CDR2 SYGVKD. The germline V and J ends were trimmed by 4 bases and 0 bases, with 12 bases remaining between them. The CDR3 contains 15 residues. The CDR3: CAISVAGSYQETQYF. CDR3 bases: TGTGCCATCAGTGTTGCGGGATCGTACCAAGAGACCCAGTACTTC.

A few counts support this clonotype. The genes are TRBV9 and TRBJ1-2; the D gene is possibly TRBD1 (5 bases). CDR1 is SGDLS and CDR2 is YYNGEE in the germline V gene. The CDR3 contains 14 residues. V lost 4 bases to trimming and J lost 6 bases, with 16 bases between them. The CDR3 region is CASSTRDGENGYTF. CDR3 DNA: TGTGCCAGCAGCACCCGGGACGGAGAAAATGGCTACACCTTC.